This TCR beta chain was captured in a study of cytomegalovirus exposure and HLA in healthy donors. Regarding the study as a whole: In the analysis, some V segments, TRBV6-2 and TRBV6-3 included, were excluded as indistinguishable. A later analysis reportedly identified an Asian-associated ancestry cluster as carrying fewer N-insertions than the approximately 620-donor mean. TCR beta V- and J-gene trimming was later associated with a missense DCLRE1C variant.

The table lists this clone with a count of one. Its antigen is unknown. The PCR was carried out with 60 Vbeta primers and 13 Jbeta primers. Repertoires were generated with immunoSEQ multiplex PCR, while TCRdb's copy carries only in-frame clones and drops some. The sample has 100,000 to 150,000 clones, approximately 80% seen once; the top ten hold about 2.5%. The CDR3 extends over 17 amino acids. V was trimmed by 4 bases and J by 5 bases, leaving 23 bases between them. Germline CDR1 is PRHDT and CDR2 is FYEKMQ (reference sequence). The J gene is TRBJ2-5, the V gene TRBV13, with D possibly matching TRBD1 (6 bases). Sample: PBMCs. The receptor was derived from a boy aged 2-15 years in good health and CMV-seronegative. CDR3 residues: CASSSPEAGEARETQYF. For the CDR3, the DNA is TGTGCCAGCAGCTCGCCGGAGGCAGGGGAAGCTAGGGAGACCCAGTACTTC.